This entry features one TCR beta chain sequence. The antigen is unknown. An end of the junction differs from the germline gene, which may be a read error. Sequencing was done on patients that had shown CD8+CD57+ cell expansion by flow cytometry. Among the patients, all had severe acquired aplastic anemia. This sample is part of a study of CD8+CD57+ T cells in acquired aplastic anemia. Study-wide findings and caveats: The same twenty-nine CD8+ CDR3 sequences occurred in patients and in controls.

Germline CDR1 and CDR2: WNHNN and SYGVQD (reference sequence). The CDR3 has 13 amino acids. Genomic DNA provided the template from which TCR beta VDJ and CDR3 profiles were obtained. TCRdb reprocessed the reads via MiXCR and lists one record per CDR3 protein. Of more than 250,000 distinct CDR3 sequences in the sample, roughly 80% were seen once. The sequenced sample was sorted CD4+, CD8+, or CD8+CD57+ T cells (not recorded which) from PBMCs. This sequence originates from a human donor with aplastic anemia. The chain uses TRBV10-1 and TRBJ2-1, with TRBD2 matching 8 bases. The CDR3 bases are TGCGCCAGCAGGGGAGGGGACGGGGGGGAGCAGTTTTTC. It yields the protein CASRGGDGGEQFF.